This T cell receptor (beta chain) was profiled in a study of cytomegalovirus exposure and HLA in healthy donors. The germline CDR1 and CDR2 sequences are SGHAT and FQNNGV. V lost 6 bases to trimming and J lost 3 bases; unmatched junction nucleotides: 7. This CDR3 region has 14 residues. Primers included in the PCR were 60 Vbeta and 13 Jbeta primers. This table comes from immunoSEQ multiplex PCR, and its TCRdb copy is limited to in-frame clones, with some not included. The sample contains just over 150,000 clones, nearly 80% of which appear only once. The V gene is TRBV11-2, the J gene TRBJ2-7, with 8 bases lining up with TRBD1. The sequenced material came from PBMCs. This TCR came from a woman aged 50 to 60 in good health and CMV-seropositive. CDR3 amino acids: CASSRQGNSYEQYF. The CDR3 nucleotides read TGTGCCAGCAGTCGACAGGGGAATAGCTACGAGCAGTACTTC.